A single sample gave rise to the 32 T cell receptor beta chains below, sequenced in a study of cytomegalovirus exposure and HLA in healthy donors. The PCR ran on 60 Vbeta and 13 Jbeta primers. The data were produced by immunoSEQ multiplex PCR, yet TCRdb's version contains in-frame clones alone and is incomplete. The table records 110,000 to 150,000 clones, 75% of them present only once. Sequenced: PBMCs. These TCRs come from a man aged 25-40 years in good health and CMV-seronegative.

This clone was counted once. The gene calls are TRBV6-1 and TRBJ1-1; a possible D gene is TRBD1 (6 bases). Germline values: CDR1 MNHNS, CDR2 SASEGT. The CDR3 runs 15 residues. V dropped 2 bases and J dropped 4 bases, with 14 bases sitting between them. Written as DNA, the CDR3 is TGTGCCAGCAGTGAAATCTCCCAGGGGTCCACTGAAGCTTTCTTT. Translating it yields CASSEISQGSTEAFF.

This sequence joins TRBV23-1 and TRBJ2-7; D might be TRBD2 (8 bases). TRBV23-1 is designated an ORF whose function remains uncertain. This CDR3 is 18 amino acids long. V lost 5 bases, J lost 0 bases, and 23 bases lay in between. The CDR3 spells CASSTARGGQQSSYEQYF. The CDR3 DNA reads TGCGCCAGCAGTACCGCCCGGGGGGGACAGCAGAGCTCCTACGAGCAGTACTTC.

DNA of the CDR3: TGTGCCAGCGAATCCGGGACAGGGGGTGGCTATGGCTACACCTTC. Amino acid sequence: CASESGTGGGYGYTF. The chain combines TRBV6-5 with TRBJ1-2, with 11 bases that match TRBD1. Germline assignment: CDR1 MNHEY and CDR2 SVGAGI. The CDR3 totals 15 residues. J lost 4 bases, V lost 8 bases, and 9 bases had no gene match.

V and J are TRBV10-3 and TRBJ1-2; possible D gene TRBD1, 5 bases. The V gene lost 6 bases and the J gene lost 3 bases, with 17 bases spanning the gap. This CDR3 contains 15 residues. Germline V lookup: CDR1 ENHRY, CDR2 SYGVKD. The CDR3 nucleotides read TGTGCCATCAGACCGGCGGGCAGGGAGGACTATGGCTACACCTTC. Its translation: CAIRPAGREDYGYTF.

The rearrangement uses TRBV5-6 and TRBJ2-2, with 7 bases identical to TRBD2. The junction had 1 base not matched to a gene; V was cut back by 3 bases and J by 5 bases. The CDR3 spans 13 residues. Germline-derived CDR1 and CDR2 are SGHDT and YYEEEE. This CDR3 is CASSWGGTGELFF. DNA of the CDR3: TGTGCCAGCAGCTGGGGGGGGACCGGGGAGCTGTTTTTT.

This CDR3 reads CASSLWGISNQPQHF. The CDR3 nucleotides read TGTGCCAGCAGTTTGTGGGGCATTAGCAATCAGCCCCAGCATTTT. The V and J genes are TRBV28 and TRBJ1-5; tentatively, D is TRBD1 (5 bases). Trimming took 3 bases from V and 0 from J, leaving 9 bases between them. This CDR3 is 15 amino acids long. The V gene's germline CDR1 is MDHEN and CDR2 SYDVKM.

The chain employs TRBV4-1 and TRBJ1-2; D is ambiguous. The germline V gene has CDR1 MGHRA and CDR2 YSYEKL. Trimming pared 6 bases from V and 7 bases from J, leaving 9 bases between. This CDR3 spans 11 amino acids. The CDR3 spells CASSAPGGYTF. The CDR3 bases are TGCGCCAGCAGTGCCCCCGGTGGCTACACCTTC.

J is TRBJ1-1 and V is TRBV27; D is ambiguous. Germline V gives CDR1 MNHEY, CDR2 SMNVEV (reference sequence). Between the trimmed V and J ends, which lost 4 bases and 1 base, there was a span of 13 bases. This CDR3 contains 15 residues. The CDR3: CASSSLTRKNTEAFF. CDR3 coding DNA: TGTGCCAGCAGTTCCTTGACTCGAAAGAACACTGAAGCTTTCTTT.

The genes are TRBV2 and TRBJ2-7; tentatively, D is TRBD1 (6 bases). Trimming took 3 bases from V and 5 from J, leaving 20 bases between them. The CDR3 runs to 16 residues. CDR1 and CDR2 from the germline V gene are SNHLY and FYNNEI. The CDR3 sequence: CASSEAVRGGGNEQYF. CDR3 DNA: TGTGCCAGCAGTGAGGCCGTGAGAGGTGGGGGCAACGAGCAGTACTTC.

This chain joins TRBV28 and TRBJ1-3; weak D call: TRBD1 (5 bases). Per the germline V gene, CDR1 is MDHEN and CDR2 is SYDVKM. This CDR3 has 14 amino acids. V lost 11 bases, J lost 3 bases, and 17 bases lay in between. CDR3: CAASGGTFGNTIYF. For the CDR3, the DNA is TGTGCCGCCTCGGGGGGGACGTTTGGAAACACCATATATTTT.

This chain uses TRBV13 with TRBJ2-1, with a possible D match to TRBD2 (6 bases). The CDR3 length is 15 residues. Trimming pared 5 bases from V and 8 bases from J, leaving 19 bases between. CDR1 and CDR2 (germline): PRHDT, FYEKMQ (reference sequence). CDR3 loop: CASSPRTEGIYEQFF. DNA for the CDR3: TGTGCCAGCAGCCCCAGGACGGAGGGGATCTATGAGCAGTTCTTC.

The chain couples TRBV7-9 to TRBJ2-1; 10 nucleotides match TRBD1. CDR1 SEHNR and CDR2 FQNEAQ come from the germline V gene (reference sequence). V lost 5 bases, J lost 9 bases, and 13 bases stayed unmatched. The CDR3 has 16 residues. CDR3 residues: CASSTPYGQGVSEQFF. In DNA, the CDR3 is TGTGCCAGCAGCACCCCTTATGGACAGGGGGTGAGTGAGCAGTTCTTC. Together with reference TRBV7-9 and TRBJ2-1, the CDR3 gives the full variable domain: DTGVSQNPRHKITKRGQNVTFRCDPISEHNRLYWYRQTLGQGPEFLTYFQNEAQLEKSRLLSDRFSAERPKGSFSTLEIQRTEQGDSAMYLCASSTPYGQGVSEQFFGPGTRLTVL.

The rearrangement joins TRBV27 to TRBJ2-1; 14 nucleotides agree with TRBD2. The CDR3 has 16 residues. Germline trimming cut 4 bases from V and 10 bases from J; bases unmatched to any gene: 9. The germline V gene encodes CDR1 MNHEY and CDR2 SMNVEV (reference sequence). The CDR3 spells CASSSTGTSGRLEQFF. CDR3 sequence (DNA): TGTGCCAGCAGTTCTACCGGGACTAGCGGGAGACTAGAGCAGTTCTTC.

The gene calls are TRBV6-4 and TRBJ1-2; 7 bases are a match to TRBD1. CDR3 length: 13 amino acids. The germline V gene has CDR1 MRHNA and CDR2 SNTAGT. The junction had 3 bases not matched to a gene; V was cut back by 5 bases and J by 3 bases. DNA of the CDR3: TGTGCCAGCAGTCGGACAGGCGACTATGGCTACACCTTC. Protein sequence: CASSRTGDYGYTF.

The V gene is TRBV28, the J gene TRBJ2-7; TRBD1 is a possible D gene (6 bases). The J call is in doubt because the DNA end fits TRBJ2-1 better. Germline assignment: CDR1 MDHEN and CDR2 SYDVKM. The CDR3 covers 17 residues. This CDR3 is CASSFPIQGGSYNEQFF. As DNA, the CDR3 is TGTGCCAGCAGTTTTCCGATACAGGGCGGCTCCTACAATGAGCAGTTCTTC.

V usage is TRBV9 and J usage is TRBJ2-5; D ambiguous. CDR3 length: 13 residues. Per germline, CDR1 SGDLS and CDR2 YYNGEE. Trimming cost V 4 bases and J 2 bases, with 9 bases left between them. The CDR3 DNA reads as TGTGCCAGCAGCCCCCACCTACAAGAGACCCAGTACTTC. It codes for CASSPHLQETQYF.

Remarks on this clone: At one of its ends the junction is not consistent with the germline gene, which may arise from a read error. The J gene is TRBJ2-5, the V gene TRBV7-7; 7 bases line up with TRBD1. This CDR3 contains 13 residues. Germline V gives CDR1 SSHAT, CDR2 FNYEAQ (reference sequence). CDR3: CASSSGQQETQYF. CDR3 nucleotide sequence: TGTGCTAGCAGCTCGGGACAGCAAGAGACCCAGTACTTC.

V and J are TRBV28 and TRBJ2-1, with TRBD2 matching 8 bases. With 4 bases clipped from V and 9 bases from J, the junction kept 8 bases outside the gene matches. Germline CDR1 and CDR2: MDHEN and SYDVKM. This CDR3 has 14 amino acids. The CDR3 DNA reads TGTGCCAGCAGTTCTAGCGGGCGCGGTGGTGAGCAGTTCTTC. Translation gives CASSSSGRGGEQFF.

This chain joins TRBV6-5 and TRBJ2-5; the match to TRBD2 covers 7 bases. The CDR3 sequence is 14 residues long. The germline CDR1 and CDR2 sequences are MNHEY and SVGAGI. Unmatched junction bases numbered 8, after V lost 5 bases and J lost 5 bases. CDR3 sequence: CASSKAGEGETQYF. Here the CDR3 DNA reads TGTGCCAGCAGTAAGGCGGGGGAGGGGGAGACCCAGTACTTC.

This rearrangement joins TRBV7-9 to TRBJ2-7; D is possibly TRBD1 (7 bases). The CDR3 is made up of 14 amino acids. V lost 3 bases to trimming and J lost 1 base, with 10 bases between them. The germline gives CDR1 SEHNR, CDR2 FQNEAQ (reference sequence). The CDR3 sequence is CASSFPGGSYEQYF. DNA of the CDR3: TGTGCCAGCAGCTTCCCAGGGGGGTCCTACGAGCAGTACTTC.

V is TRBV10-3 and J is TRBJ1-5; weak D call: TRBD1 (5 bases). V was pared by 3 bases and J by 8 bases, with 8 bases between. Germline loops: CDR1 ENHRY, CDR2 SYGVKD. This CDR3 has 12 residues. CDR3 region: CAISEGAKPQHF. CDR3 sequence (DNA): TGTGCCATCAGTGAAGGGGCTAAGCCCCAGCATTTT.

With respect to this clone: A junction end diverges from the germline sequence, so it may reflect a read error. The chain employs TRBV7-9 and TRBJ2-7, with 9 bases matching TRBD1. Germline CDR1 SEHNR, CDR2 FQNEAQ (reference sequence). The CDR3 contains 17 residues. The CDR3 here is CSSTKAPGTGITYEQYF. For the CDR3, the DNA is TGTTCCAGCACCAAAGCCCCCGGGACAGGGATTACCTACGAGCAGTACTTC. The complete variable domain, with remaining parts taken from reference TRBV7-9 and TRBJ2-7, reads DTGVSQNPRHKITKRGQNVTFRCDPISEHNRLYWYRQTLGQGPEFLTYFQNEAQLEKSRLLSDRFSAERPKGSFSTLEIQRTEQGDSAMYLCSSTKAPGTGITYEQYFGPGTRLTVT.

The chain recombines TRBV27 with TRBJ2-7; D is ambiguous. Germline V gene data show CDR1 as MNHEY and CDR2 as SMNVEV (reference sequence). The CDR3 sequence is 15 residues long. Between the trimmed V and J ends, which lost 5 bases and 0 bases, there was a span of 14 bases. The CDR3 spells CASSPRPFSSYEQYF. In DNA, the CDR3 is TGTGCCAGCAGTCCCCGCCCGTTCAGCTCCTACGAGCAGTACTTC.

This chain uses TRBV29-1 with TRBJ2-3; the match to TRBD2 covers 9 bases. Germline V gene lookup returns CDR1 SQVTM and CDR2 ANQGSEA. This CDR3 comprises 14 residues. DNA for the CDR3: TGCGGCGCCGGTAGGAGCGGGGGGACAGATACGCAGTATTTT. This translates into CGAGRSGGTDTQYF.

This chain links TRBV7-2 with TRBJ2-5; perhaps TRBD2 as D (6 bases). The CDR3 spans 12 residues. Per germline, CDR1 SGHTA and CDR2 FQGNSA. V was shortened by 5 bases and J by 5 bases, with 9 bases between the two germline ends. The CDR3 coding sequence is TGTGCCAGCAGCCGGGGGAGGGAGACCCAGTACTTC. It translates to CASSRGRETQYF.

The chain recombines TRBV28 with TRBJ2-7; 7 nucleotides line up with TRBD2. CDR1 is MDHEN and CDR2 is SYDVKM in the germline V gene. With 5 bases clipped from V and 3 bases from J, the junction kept 7 bases outside the gene matches. This CDR3 is 14 amino acids long. CDR3 in amino acids: CASSEPGGRYEQYF. In DNA form, the CDR3 reads TGTGCCAGCAGTGAACCGGGAGGTCGCTACGAGCAGTACTTC.

The chain recombines TRBV6-6 with TRBJ2-7; 8 nucleotides agree with TRBD1. This CDR3 is built from 16 residues. From germline, CDR1 is MNHNY and CDR2 SVGAGI (reference sequence). The V segment lost 6 bases and the J segment 3 bases; nucleotides outside the gene matches: 13. DNA of the CDR3: TGTGCCAGCAGCCACGGACAGGGCCAAGGGTACTACGAGCAGTACTTC. Its protein product is CASSHGQGQGYYEQYF.

The CDR3 nucleotides read TGTGCCAGCAGCTTACGTTTGGGGGAGGCTGAAGCTTTCTTT. This sequence encodes CASSLRLGEAEAFF. The chain combines TRBV7-9 with TRBJ1-1, with TRBD1 as a possible D gene (5 bases). This CDR3 region has 14 residues. Germline V gene sequence: CDR1 SEHNR, CDR2 FQNEAQ (reference sequence). The germline V and J ends were trimmed by 2 bases and 6 bases, with 13 bases remaining between them.

The chain has TRBV2 and TRBJ2-1; weak D call: TRBD1 (5 bases). V gave up 6 bases and J gave up 7 bases, with 13 bases separating them. In germline, CDR1 is SNHLY, CDR2 FYNNEI. The CDR3 is 13 amino acids. CDR3 DNA: TGTGCCAGCAGCACAGGCGGCAGAAATGAGCAGTTCTTC. Amino acids: CASSTGGRNEQFF.

The chain carries TRBV2 and TRBJ1-5, with D tentatively TRBD1 (5 bases). V was cut by 7 bases and J by 0 bases, with 10 bases left in between. The CDR3 loop spans 14 amino acids. CDR1 is SNHLY, CDR2 FYNNEI, per germline. The CDR3 bases are TGTGCCAGCATGGGGCAGTTTAGCAATCAGCCCCAGCATTTT. This gives the protein CASMGQFSNQPQHF. The variable domain in full, with the rest retrieved from reference TRBV2 and TRBJ1-5, is EPEVTQTPSHQVTQMGQEVILRCVPISNHLYFYWYRQILGQKVEFLVSFYNNEISEKSEIFDDQFSVERPDGSNFTLKIRSTKLEDSAMYFCASMGQFSNQPQHFGDGTRLSIL.

The genes are TRBV29-1 and TRBJ1-3, with TRBD1 as a possible D gene (5 bases). Germline CDR1 reads SQVTM; CDR2 reads ANQGSEA. The V gene lost 4 bases and the J gene lost 2 bases, with 9 bases spanning the gap. This CDR3 is 13 amino acids long. Written as DNA, the CDR3 is TGCAGCGTTGTTAGGGGAACTGGAAACACCATATATTTT. This gives the protein CSVVRGTGNTIYF.

The gene calls are TRBV5-4 and TRBJ1-2; a possible D gene is TRBD1 (6 bases). This CDR3 spans 13 amino acids. Trimming took 0 bases from V and 6 from J, leaving 9 bases between them. Per germline, CDR1 SGHNT and CDR2 YYREEE (reference sequence). CDR3 sequence (DNA): TGTGCCAGCAGCTTGGACAGGGTTCATGGCTACACCTTC. It specifies CASSLDRVHGYTF.